This T cell receptor (beta chain) was identified during a study of CD8 T cells in Susac syndrome. Overall study results and limits: By the study's own acknowledgment, its TCR sequencing and HLA analysis included relatively few individuals.

For this clonotype: Its antigen remains unknown.

CD8+ and CD4+ T cells circulating in blood were sequenced for TCR beta. Negative isolation was applied to CD8+ and CD4+ T cells, and FACS enrichment was applied to TEMRA cells. When the RNA was reverse transcribed, random hexamers were used with an input of about 0.45 to 1 ug. Amplification of the TCR beta CDR3 was carried out by immunoSEQ multiplex PCR, which spanned a total of 54 Vbeta and 13 Jbeta segments. From the immunoSEQ multiplex PCR reads, TCRdb called clonotypes with MiXCR, one entry per CDR3 protein. Of 140,000 to 150,000 distinct CDR3 sequences in the sample, 94% were seen once. V was shortened by 5 bases and J by 0 bases, with 9 bases between the two germline ends. The CDR3 contains 13 residues. The germline CDR1 and CDR2 sequences are DFQATT and SNEGSKA (reference sequence).

The source material was CD4+ T cells from PBMCs. The TCR sequence derives from a human donor in good health. This chain connects TRBV20-1 to TRBJ2-3, with D possibly matching TRBD2 (6 bases). In DNA, the CDR3 is TGCAGTGCTCCTGGGACTAGCACAGATACGCAGTATTTT. It translates to CSAPGTSTDTQYF.